The next 6 T cell receptor beta chains were all read from a single sample in a study of blood T cell repertoires in COVID-19. Sequencing used immunoSEQ multiplex PCR; TCRdb keeps in-frame clones, though not all of them. The sample holds around 300,000 clones; around 90% are singletons and the top ten take about 6.8%. The specimen was peripheral blood. These receptors all stem from a woman between 25 and 40 years old with COVID-19, enrolled during active disease.

The chain joins TRBV20-1 to TRBJ2-5; no clear D. CDR1 DFQATT and CDR2 SNEGSKA come from the germline V gene (reference sequence). This CDR3 is 11 amino acids long. V shed 2 bases and J shed 5 bases, with 6 bases lying between them. This chain's CDR3 is CSARPRETQYF. CDR3 DNA: TGCAGTGCTAGACCACGGGAGACCCAGTACTTC.

The V gene is TRBV25-1, the J gene TRBJ2-3; 7 bases align to TRBD1. The germline gives CDR1 MGHDK, CDR2 SYGVNS. CDR3 length equals 16 residues. Germline trimming cut 5 bases from V and 4 bases from J; bases unmatched to any gene: 12. The chain's CDR3 is CASSTLTGKRADTQYF. The CDR3 coding sequence is TGTGCCAGCAGTACCTTGACAGGGAAGAGGGCAGATACGCAGTATTTT.

The CDR3 sequence: CASRGGKKLFF. For the CDR3, the DNA is TGTGCCAGCAGGGGAGGGAAAAAACTGTTTTTT. The chain couples TRBV28 to TRBJ1-4, with no clear D. There are 11 residues in the CDR3. CDR1 and CDR2 (germline): MDHEN, SYDVKM. The V end was cut by 6 bases, the J end by 9 bases, with 8 bases between.

This clone was observed a single time. The rearrangement joins TRBV10-3 to TRBJ2-7; 9 nucleotides agree with TRBD2. CDR1 ENHRY and CDR2 SYGVKD come from the germline V gene. V was clipped by 10 bases and J by 7 bases; unmatched bases: 23. This CDR3 comprises 17 residues. The CDR3 reads CATARRRDSGSSGEQYF. The CDR3 nucleotides read TGTGCCACAGCACGCCGCCGCGATAGCGGGAGCTCGGGTGAGCAGTACTTC.

This chain uses TRBV10-3 with TRBJ1-1, with D perhaps matching TRBD1 (6 bases). CDR1 is ENHRY, CDR2 SYGVKD, per germline. Trimming shortened V by 5 bases and J by 4 bases, and 17 bases separated the two germline ends. CDR3 length: 15 residues. CDR3 nucleotides: TGTGCCATCAGTCCCTCCTTTAGGGGGGGCACTGAAGCTTTCTTT. This translates into CAISPSFRGGTEAFF.

This clone was detected only a few times. The V and J genes are TRBV4-2 and TRBJ1-2, with D unclear. Trimming took off 0 bases at V and 3 bases at J, with 5 bases between the two ends. The germline gives CDR1 LGHNA, CDR2 YNFKEQ. There are 13 residues in the CDR3. The CDR3 loop reads CASSQDRDYGYTF. In DNA, the CDR3 is TGTGCCAGCAGCCAAGACCGAGACTATGGCTACACCTTC.